Listed below are T cell receptor beta chains from one sample, sequenced in a study of cytomegalovirus exposure and HLA in healthy donors. TCRdb keeps only in-frame clones here, not all; method: immunoSEQ multiplex PCR. The sample consists of approximately 110,000 clones, roughly three fifths of them appearing once. The specimen was PBMCs. All receptors derive from a man in his thirties or forties in good health and CMV-seropositive. The CDR3 runs from the conserved cysteine through the conserved F or W. The D gene is left open where the match is weak. Only some rows state a clone size, as once, few, many or a class for expanded clones.

.,.,14,TRBV5-1,TRBJ2-3,CASSVDSPTDTQYF,TGCGCCAGCAGCGTGGACAGCCCCACAGATACGCAGTATTTT
.,few,13,TRBV10-1,TRBJ2-7,CASSESPSHEQYF,TGCGCCAGCAGTGAGTCCCCTTCTCACGAGCAGTACTTC
.,.,13,TRBV7-8,TRBJ2-7,CASTPEGRREQYF,TGTGCCAGCACCCCGGAGGGGCGCCGAGAGCAGTACTTC
TRBD2,few,16,TRBV30,TRBJ2-5,CAWSVYLRGGGETQYF,TGTGCCTGGAGTGTATATCTTCGGGGGGGAGGAGAGACCCAGTACTTC
.,.,13,TRBV11-2,TRBJ1-1,CASRSPRGTEAFF,TGTGCCAGCAGAAGTCCCCGGGGGACTGAAGCTTTCTTT
.,few,13,TRBV11-2,TRBJ1-6,CASSLGIGSPLHF,TGTGCCAGCAGCTTGGGCATCGGTTCACCCCTCCACTTT
.,.,14,TRBV27,TRBJ1-1,CASSLTGTPKGAFF,TGTGCCAGCAGTCTTACCGGGACACCTAAAGGAGCTTTCTTT
TRBD1,.,15,TRBV7-8,TRBJ1-1,CASSLPGQGYTEAFF,TGTGCCAGCAGCCTGCCGGGACAGGGCTACACTGAAGCTTTCTTT
.,.,13,TRBV2,TRBJ1-1,CASSELGSTEAFF,TGTGCCAGCAGTGAACTTGGGAGCACTGAAGCTTTCTTT
TRBD2,.,14,TRBV19,TRBJ2-3,CASKGAGGRDTQYF,TGTGCCAGTAAAGGGGCGGGGGGCCGGGATACGCAGTATTTT
.,.,15,TRBV5-6,TRBJ1-2,CASRRAGETNYGYTF,TGTGCCAGCAGGCGAGCAGGGGAGACTAACTATGGCTACACCTTC
.,.,14,TRBV6-1,TRBJ1-1,CASSRLGAGTEAFF,TGTGCCAGCAGTCGACTAGGAGCGGGGACTGAAGCTTTCTTT
.,few,13,TRBV5-6,TRBJ2-7,CASSLLGTYEQYF,TGTGCCAGCAGCTTGCTCGGTACCTACGAGCAGTACTTC
.,.,11,TRBV28,TRBJ1-1,CASSSTNREVF,TGTGCCAGCAGTTCCACCAACAGGGAAGTCTTT
.,few,14,TRBV6-5,TRBJ2-3,CASSFMEGSNTQYF,TGTGCCAGCAGTTTTATGGAGGGTTCAAATACGCAGTATTTT
.,few,15,TRBV30,TRBJ2-7,CAWSAGTFHSNEQYF,TGTGCCTGGAGCGCAGGGACTTTCCACTCCAACGAGCAGTACTTC
.,.,15,TRBV4-1,TRBJ1-2,CASSQDTGYDYGYTF,TGCGCCAGCAGCCAAGATACAGGGTACGACTATGGCTACACCTTC
.,few,12,TRBV19,TRBJ2-5,CASSGDVGTQYF,TGTGCCAGTAGCGGGGATGTAGGGACCCAGTACTTC
.,.,13,TRBV19,TRBJ1-1,CASSIGVNTEAFF,TGTGCCAGTAGTATCGGGGTGAACACTGAAGCTTTCTTT
TRBD1,once,15,TRBV5-5,TRBJ2-1,CASSLGQGMENEQFF,TGTGCCAGCAGCCTGGGACAGGGGATGGAAAATGAGCAGTTCTTC
.,few,18,TRBV18,TRBJ1-2,CASSPVTGTAVGGSGYTF,TGTGCCAGCTCACCGGTTACCGGGACGGCGGTCGGGGGGTCGGGCTACACCTTC
TRBD1,few,14,TRBV5-1,TRBJ1-1,CASSRTGENTEAFF,TGCGCCAGCAGCCGGACAGGGGAGAACACTGAAGCTTTCTTT
.,.,12,TRBV7-8,TRBJ1-4,CASSLEREKLFF,TGTGCCAGCAGCTTAGAGCGGGAAAAACTGTTTTTT
TRBD1,.,12,TRBV2,TRBJ2-5,CASRDRGETQYF,TGTGCCAGCCGGGACAGGGGAGAGACCCAGTACTTC
TRBD1,.,15,TRBV19,TRBJ2-7,CASSPAGTGGRAQYF,TGTGCCAGTAGTCCGGCAGGGACAGGGGGCAGAGCGCAGTACTTC
.,.,15,TRBV7-6,TRBJ2-7,CASSLEGGTFYEQYF,TGTGCCAGCAGCTTAGAAGGCGGGACTTTCTACGAGCAGTACTTC
TRBD2,few,17,TRBV4-1,TRBJ2-1,CASSQDHRLAAYNEQFF,TGCGCCAGCAGCCAAGATCATCGGCTAGCGGCCTACAATGAGCAGTTCTTC